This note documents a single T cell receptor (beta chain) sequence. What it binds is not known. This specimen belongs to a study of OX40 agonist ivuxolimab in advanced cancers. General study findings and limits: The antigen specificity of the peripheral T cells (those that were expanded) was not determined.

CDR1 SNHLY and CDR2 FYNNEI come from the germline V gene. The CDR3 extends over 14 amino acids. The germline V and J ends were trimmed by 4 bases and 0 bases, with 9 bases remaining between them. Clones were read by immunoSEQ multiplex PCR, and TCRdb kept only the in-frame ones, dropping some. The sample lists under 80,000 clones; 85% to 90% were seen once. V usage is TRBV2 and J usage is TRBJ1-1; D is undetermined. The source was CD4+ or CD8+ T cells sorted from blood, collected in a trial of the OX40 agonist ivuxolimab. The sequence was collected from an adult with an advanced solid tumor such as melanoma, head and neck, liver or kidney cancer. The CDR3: CASSVEPLNTEAFF. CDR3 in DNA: TGTGCCAGCAGTGTGGAGCCCCTGAACACTGAAGCTTTCTTT.